This T cell receptor beta chain is drawn from a study of regulatory T cells in long-lasting Graves disease. General study points: New patients shared approximately 1,000 public clonotypes, and persistent patients shared more, with approximately 2,600. Persistent Graves' patients showed reduced TCR diversity versus newly diagnosed patients.

Sequencing libraries for TCR beta were prepared with iRepertoire HTBI primers and Arm-PCR of CDR3 regions. TCRdb fed the multiplex PCR reads into MiXCR, producing one record per CDR3 protein. The table records roughly 520,000 distinct CDR3 sequences, around 13% of them present only once. This clonotype occurred many times. Its antigen is undetermined. Time point indicated: newly diagnosed GD, antithyroid drugs for less than 3 months. PBMC-extracted RNA yielded the TCR library. The V gene's germline CDR1 is ENHRY and CDR2 SYGVKD. This CDR3 has 11 amino acids. Trimming stripped 8 bases from V and 1 base from J, with 5 bases between. In addition, the sample was reused for a study of T cells in Graves' hyperthyroidism and ophthalmopathy. From that report: Primed by the HTBI set, a first-round RT-PCR was run on the TCR CDR3. Ophthalmopathy and stable hyperthyroidism were told apart by a 13 V-J model.

The origin of this receptor is a woman aged 25 to 45 with Graves disease. The chain couples TRBV10-3 to TRBJ1-1; no clear D gene. The sample consisted of peripheral blood mononuclear cells (PBMCs), taken at new diagnosis, from a patient treated with antithyroid drugs. The CDR3 loop reads CAIGSNTEAFF. Written as DNA, the CDR3 is TGTGCCATCGGGTCGAACACTGAAGCTTTCTTT.